Below are 4 T cell receptor beta chains sequenced from a single sample in a study of T cell responses to AZD1222 COVID-19 vaccine. Generated by immunoSEQ multiplex PCR, the TCRdb table keeps only in-frame clones and is missing some. The sample has 95,000 to 110,000 clones; 92% are singletons. This sample comprised peripheral blood, obtained 28 days after the second AZD1222 dose. The receptors derive from an adult who received the AZD1222 COVID-19 vaccine.

The chain employs TRBV3-1 (or the pseudogene TRBV3-2) and TRBJ2-5; 10 bases line up with TRBD1. CDR1 LGHDT and CDR2 YNNKEL come from the germline V gene (reference sequence). J lost 5 bases, V lost 8 bases, and 5 bases had no gene match. The length of the CDR3 is 13 residues. CDR3 DNA sequence: TGTGCCAGCGACAGGGGGCGTATGGAGACCCAGTACTTC. Its translation: CASDRGRMETQYF.

CDR3 DNA sequence: TGTGCCAGCAGCTTAGCAACCACCCACGAGCAGTACTTC. Encoded protein: CASSLATTHEQYF. The genes are TRBV7-2 and TRBJ2-7; D gene unclear. The V and J ends lost 0 bases and 5 bases respectively, with 8 bases between them. The CDR3 covers 13 residues. Germline lookup yields CDR1 SGHTA and CDR2 FQGNSA.

Here the CDR3 DNA reads TGTGCCAGTTTGGACAGGGGGCTGGGCTATGGCTACACCTTC. This translates into CASLDRGLGYGYTF. V is TRBV19 and J is TRBJ1-2; 11 positions match TRBD1. The junction had 6 bases not matched to a gene; V was cut back by 8 bases and J by 4 bases. There are 14 residues in the CDR3. Germline V gene lookup returns CDR1 LNHDA and CDR2 SQIVND (reference sequence).

The V call is TRBV27, the J call TRBJ1-1; weak D call: TRBD1 (6 bases). CDR1 and CDR2 (germline): MNHEY, SMNVEV (reference sequence). The CDR3 length is 16 residues. V lost 1 base, J lost 5 bases, and 17 bases lay in between. The CDR3 sequence is CASSLWYVDSETEAFF. Written as DNA, the CDR3 is TGTGCCAGCAGTTTATGGTATGTGGACAGTGAGACTGAAGCTTTCTTT.